This paragraph reports one TCR beta chain. The entry originates in a study of blood T cell repertoires in COVID-19. The wider study: In each case, the material was cDNA or gDNA derived from T cells, B-cell-depleted T cells, or PBMCs.

The authors' processing: Reference gene primer amplification gave estimated nucleated cell counts. Assay: immunoSEQ multiplex PCR; the TCRdb copy retains only in-frame clones and omits some. V and J calls and clone size are given by that table; D and trimming were obtained from the DNA. The repertoire consists of approximately 210,000 clones, with roughly nine tenths occurring once and the leading ten covering around 1.2%. The CDR3 is made up of 13 amino acids. Per germline, CDR1 LNHDA and CDR2 SQIVND (reference sequence). The V end was cut by 7 bases, the J end by 8 bases, with 14 bases between. This chain connects TRBV19 to TRBJ2-2; maybe TRBD1 (6 bases). The sequenced material came from peripheral blood. The clonotype was recovered from a man aged 30 to 45 with acute or convalescent COVID-19. The CDR3 DNA is TGTGCCAGTATCCTACAGGGTTCAGGGGAGCTGTTTTTT. Translation gives CASILQGSGELFF.